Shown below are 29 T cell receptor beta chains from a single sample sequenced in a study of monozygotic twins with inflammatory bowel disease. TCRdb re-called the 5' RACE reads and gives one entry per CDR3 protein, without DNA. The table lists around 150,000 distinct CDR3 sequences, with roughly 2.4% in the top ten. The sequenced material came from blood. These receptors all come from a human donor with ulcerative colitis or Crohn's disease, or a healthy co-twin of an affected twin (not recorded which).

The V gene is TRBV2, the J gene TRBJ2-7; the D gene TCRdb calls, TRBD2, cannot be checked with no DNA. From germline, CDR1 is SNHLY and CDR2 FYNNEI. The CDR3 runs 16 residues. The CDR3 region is CASSEVVGVGYYEQYF.

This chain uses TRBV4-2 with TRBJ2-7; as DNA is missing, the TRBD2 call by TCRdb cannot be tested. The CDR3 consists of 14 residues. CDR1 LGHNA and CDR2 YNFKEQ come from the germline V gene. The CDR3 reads CASSQELRAGEQYF.

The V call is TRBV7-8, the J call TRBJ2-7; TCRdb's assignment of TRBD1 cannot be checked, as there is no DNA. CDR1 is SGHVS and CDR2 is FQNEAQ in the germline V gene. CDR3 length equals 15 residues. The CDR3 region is CASILDGTSSYEQYF.

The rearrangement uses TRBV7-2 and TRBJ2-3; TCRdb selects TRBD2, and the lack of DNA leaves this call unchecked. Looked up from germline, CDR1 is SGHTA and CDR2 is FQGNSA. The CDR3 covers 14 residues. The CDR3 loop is CASSSGLHTDTQYF.

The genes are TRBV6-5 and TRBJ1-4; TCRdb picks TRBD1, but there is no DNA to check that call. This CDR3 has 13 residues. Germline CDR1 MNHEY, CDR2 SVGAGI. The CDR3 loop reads CASSPTGYEKLFF.

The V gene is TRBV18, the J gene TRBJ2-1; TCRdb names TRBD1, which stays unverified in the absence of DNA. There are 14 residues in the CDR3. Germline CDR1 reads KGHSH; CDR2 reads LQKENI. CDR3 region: CASSPGTGVNEQFF. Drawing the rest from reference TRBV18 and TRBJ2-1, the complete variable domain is NAGVMQNPRHLVRRRGQEARLRCSPMKGHSHVYWYRQLPEEGLKFMVYLQKENIIDESGMPKERFSAEFPKEGPSILRIQQVVRGDSAAYFCASSPGTGVNEQFFGPGTRLTVL.

The CDR3 region is CASSLQGQETQYF. V and J are TRBV7-2 and TRBJ2-5; TCRdb selects TRBD1, and the lack of DNA leaves this call unchecked. Per the germline V gene, CDR1 is SGHTA and CDR2 is FQGNSA. The CDR3 contains 13 residues.

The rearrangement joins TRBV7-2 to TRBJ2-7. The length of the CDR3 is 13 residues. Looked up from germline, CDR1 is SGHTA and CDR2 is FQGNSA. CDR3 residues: CASSLEADYEQYF.

The CDR3 reads CSAPWARWEYNEQFF. V is TRBV20-1 and J is TRBJ2-1. Looked up from germline, CDR1 is DFQATT and CDR2 is SNEGSKA (reference sequence). The CDR3 runs 15 residues.

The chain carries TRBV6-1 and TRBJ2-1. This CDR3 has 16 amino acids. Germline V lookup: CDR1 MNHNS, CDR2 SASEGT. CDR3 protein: CASSRTTGSSYNEQFF.

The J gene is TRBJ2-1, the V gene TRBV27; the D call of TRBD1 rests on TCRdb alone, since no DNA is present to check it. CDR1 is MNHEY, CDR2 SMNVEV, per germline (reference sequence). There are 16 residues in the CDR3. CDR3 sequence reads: CASSFGRGRLYNEQFF.

The CDR3 region is CAAGREQFYEQYF. V and J are TRBV10-3 and TRBJ2-7; TCRdb's D call, TRBD2, is unchecked because there is no DNA. Germline lookup yields CDR1 ENHRY and CDR2 SYGVKD. This CDR3 region has 13 residues.

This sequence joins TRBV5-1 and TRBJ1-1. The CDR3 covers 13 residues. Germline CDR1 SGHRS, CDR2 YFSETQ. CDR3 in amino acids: CASREPEGTEAFF.

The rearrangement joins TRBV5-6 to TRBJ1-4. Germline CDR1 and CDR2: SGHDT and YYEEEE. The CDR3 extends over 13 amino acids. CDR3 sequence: CASSLRNEEKLFF.

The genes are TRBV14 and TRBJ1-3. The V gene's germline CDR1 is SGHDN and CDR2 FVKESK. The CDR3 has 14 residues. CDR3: CASSGSNSGNTIYF.

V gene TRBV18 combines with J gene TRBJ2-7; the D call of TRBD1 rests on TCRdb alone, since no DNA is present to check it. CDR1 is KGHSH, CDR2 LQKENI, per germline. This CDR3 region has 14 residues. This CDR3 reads CASSPPQGSYEQYF. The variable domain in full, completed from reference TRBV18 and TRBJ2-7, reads NAGVMQNPRHLVRRRGQEARLRCSPMKGHSHVYWYRQLPEEGLKFMVYLQKENIIDESGMPKERFSAEFPKEGPSILRIQQVVRGDSAAYFCASSPPQGSYEQYFGPGTRLTVT.

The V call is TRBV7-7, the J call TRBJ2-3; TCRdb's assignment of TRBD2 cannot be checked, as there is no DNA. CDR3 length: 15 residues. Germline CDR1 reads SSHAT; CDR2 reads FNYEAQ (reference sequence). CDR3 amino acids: CASSPQLAGGDTQYF.

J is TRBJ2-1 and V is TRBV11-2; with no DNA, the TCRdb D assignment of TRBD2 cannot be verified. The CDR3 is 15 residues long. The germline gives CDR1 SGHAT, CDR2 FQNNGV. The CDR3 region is CASSPGGLGANEQFF.

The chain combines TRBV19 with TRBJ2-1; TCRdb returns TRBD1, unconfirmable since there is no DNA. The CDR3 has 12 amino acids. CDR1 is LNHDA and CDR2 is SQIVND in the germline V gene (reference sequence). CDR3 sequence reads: CASSSRGVEQFF.

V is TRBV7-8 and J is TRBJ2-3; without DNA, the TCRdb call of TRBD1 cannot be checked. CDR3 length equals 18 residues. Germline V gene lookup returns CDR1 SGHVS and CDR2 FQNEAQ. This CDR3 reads CASSLPGGGLRGTDTQYF.

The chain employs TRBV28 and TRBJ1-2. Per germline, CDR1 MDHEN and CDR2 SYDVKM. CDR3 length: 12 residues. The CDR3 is CASSSDKAGYTF.

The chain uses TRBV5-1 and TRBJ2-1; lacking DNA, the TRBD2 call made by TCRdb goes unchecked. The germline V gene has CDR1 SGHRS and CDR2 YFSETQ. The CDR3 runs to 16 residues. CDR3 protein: CASRTRGLAPYNEQFF. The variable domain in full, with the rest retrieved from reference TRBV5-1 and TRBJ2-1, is KAGVTQTPRYLIKTRGQQVTLSCSPISGHRSVSWYQQTPGQGLQFLFEYFSETQRNKGNFPGRFSGRQFSNSRSEMNVSTLELGDSALYLCASRTRGLAPYNEQFFGPGTRLTVL.

Here the CDR3 reads CSARDPNGETQYF. This chain connects TRBV20-1 to TRBJ2-5. The CDR3 spans 13 residues. Germline V gene sequence: CDR1 DFQATT, CDR2 SNEGSKA (reference sequence).

CDR3 in amino acids: CASSQDPSNYGYTF. The rearrangement joins TRBV3-1 to TRBJ1-2. This CDR3 contains 14 residues. Germline CDR1 is LGHDT and CDR2 is YNNKEL (reference sequence).

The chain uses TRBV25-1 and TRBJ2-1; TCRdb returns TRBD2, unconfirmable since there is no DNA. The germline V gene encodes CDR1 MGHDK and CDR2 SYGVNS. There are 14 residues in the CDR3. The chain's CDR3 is CAVDPGGPIGEQLF. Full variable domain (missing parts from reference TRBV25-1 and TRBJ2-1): EADIYQTPRYLVIGTGKKITLECSQTMGHDKMYWYQQDPGMELHLIHYSYGVNSTEKGDLSSESTVSRIRTEHFPLTLESARPSHTSQYLCAVDPGGPIGEQLFGPGTRLTVL.

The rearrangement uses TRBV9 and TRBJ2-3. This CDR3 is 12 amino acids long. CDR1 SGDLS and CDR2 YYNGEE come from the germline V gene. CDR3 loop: CASSMGKDTQYF.

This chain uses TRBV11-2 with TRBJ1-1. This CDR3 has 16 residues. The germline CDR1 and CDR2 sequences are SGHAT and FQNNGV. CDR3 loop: CASSFRGLRADTEAFF.

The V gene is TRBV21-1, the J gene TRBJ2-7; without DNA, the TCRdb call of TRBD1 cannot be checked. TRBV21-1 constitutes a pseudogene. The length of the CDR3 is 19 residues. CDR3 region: CASRLPGTGGPSFGYEQYF.

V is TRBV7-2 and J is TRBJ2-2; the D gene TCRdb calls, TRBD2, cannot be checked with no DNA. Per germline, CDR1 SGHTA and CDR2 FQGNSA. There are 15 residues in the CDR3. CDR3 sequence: CASSSSGRGTGELFF.